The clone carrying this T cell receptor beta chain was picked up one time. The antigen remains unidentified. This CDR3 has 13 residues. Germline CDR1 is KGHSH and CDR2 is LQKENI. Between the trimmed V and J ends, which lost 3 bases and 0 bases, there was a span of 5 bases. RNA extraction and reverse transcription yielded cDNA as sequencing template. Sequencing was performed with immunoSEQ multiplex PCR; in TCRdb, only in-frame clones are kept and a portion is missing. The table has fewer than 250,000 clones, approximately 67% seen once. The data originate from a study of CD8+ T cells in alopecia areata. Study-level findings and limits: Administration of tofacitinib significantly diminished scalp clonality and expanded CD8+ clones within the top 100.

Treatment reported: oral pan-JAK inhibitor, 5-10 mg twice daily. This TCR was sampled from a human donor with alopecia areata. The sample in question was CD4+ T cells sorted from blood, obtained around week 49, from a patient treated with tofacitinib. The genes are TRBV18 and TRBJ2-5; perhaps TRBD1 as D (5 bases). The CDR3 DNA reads TGTGCCAGCTCACCGGACAACCAAGAGACCCAGTACTTC. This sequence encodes CASSPDNQETQYF.